The present T cell receptor (beta chain) was sequenced within a study of blood T cell repertoires in COVID-19 (dated by TCRdb to the early 2020s). Background on the whole study: Collaborator samples came from the United States, Italy and Spain and covered acute and convalescent phases of COVID-19. The prospective study material was composed of cDNA or gDNA derived from T cells, B-cell-depleted T cells, or PBMCs. The dataset comprised deeply sampled blood TCRbeta repertoires from subjects exposed to, actively infected with, or recovered from COVID-19. The repertoires were released in a freely available public database intended as a resource for research on the immune response to SARS-CoV-2. The samples were drawn from two sources: the first 160 participants of the ongoing ImmuneRACE study, and some 1,300 subjects contributed by 6 global collaborators. A de-identified subject ID, COVID-19 status, age in years and sex were almost always included in the sample metadata. Where available, HLA class I and class II types were taken from metadata supplied by the sample provider and were not determined by assay-based typing. Study-level results and caveats: Clinical and demographic metadata were provided uncurated, with the amount varying by source and participant.

Note on this clone: The antigen this receptor binds is unknown. Base-call qualities are not available, and no considerably larger clone is one nucleotide away.

Each collaborating institution followed its own protocols to collect whole blood in K2EDTA tubes. For TCRbeta analysis, collaborators shipped samples in one of three forms: frozen whole blood, isolated PBMCs, or DNA extracted from either of those sample types. The immunoSEQ Assay, a bias-controlled multiplex PCR, was used to amplify TCRbeta CDR3 regions from genomic DNA. The authors processed their data as follows. Nucleated cell counts per sample were estimated from amplification of reference gene primers within the assay. To quantify the absolute abundance of each unique TCRbeta CDR3 rearrangement, sequence reads were collapsed and filtered. For each sample, productive Simpson clonality was calculated by taking the square root of Simpson's diversity index across productive rearrangements. TCRdb retrieved this table from immuneACCESS and kept in-frame rearrangements only. Not all clones are present; in checked studies, unresolved V genes account for under half, and no reason is known for the remainder. V and J calls and clone size are as listed in that table; D and trimming were resolved from the DNA. For this sample the table gives about 180,000 clones, of which about 85% were detected only once. Roughly 2.9% of the sample is in the top ten clones.

The V end gives up 6 bases and the J end 9 bases, leaving 8 bases in the junction not matched to a gene. Taken from cysteine to phenylalanine, the CDR3 has 14 residues. Only the CDR3 DNA stays, 42 bases, in frame from base 1. Taken from the germline V gene, the CDR1 and CDR2 loops are KGHDR and SFDVKD. The V and J genes are TRBV24-1 and TRBJ2-2, and TRBD2 aligns with 8 junction nucleotides. The material sequenced was peripheral blood. This TCR came from a woman in her twenties or thirties with active or convalescent COVID-19. The nucleotides read TGTGCCACCAGTCCGGGAGGGGACGGCCGGGAGCTGTTTTTT. This sequence encodes CATSPGGDGRELFF.